Listed below are T cell receptor beta chains from one sample, sequenced in a study of T cells after yellow fever vaccination. Each CDR3 protein is one row after TCRdb ran MiXCR on the 5' RACE reads. In the table there are around 340,000 distinct CDR3 sequences, about 9.5% of which are singletons. The sequences come from PBMCs, collected on the day of the first yellow fever vaccination. These receptors were collected from a man aged 18 to 29 who received the YFV17D yellow fever vaccine. The CDR3 runs from the conserved cysteine through the conserved F or W. The D gene is left open where the match is weak. Size is stated for part of the rows, as once, few or many counts, or as a class when the clone is expanded.

.	TRBJ1-2	TRBV6-1	.	CASKDKLWTFYGYTF	TGTGCCAGCAAGGATAAATTATGGACCTTCTATGGCTACACCTTC
.	TRBJ2-1	TRBV5-4	many	CASSRGSDEQFF	TGTGCCAGCAGCCGCGGGTCGGATGAGCAGTTCTTC
TRBD2	TRBJ2-3	TRBV28	.	CASSLPTSGGGGTQYF	TGTGCCAGCAGTCTCCCGACTAGCGGGGGGGGTGGTACGCAGTATTTT
TRBD2	TRBJ2-2	TRBV5-1	few	CASSGLARNTGELFF	TGCGCCAGCAGCGGACTAGCGAGAAACACCGGGGAGCTGTTTTTT
.	TRBJ2-2	TRBV19	.	CASSIPGARSGELFF	TGTGCCAGTAGTATCCCAGGGGCGCGCTCCGGGGAGCTGTTTTTT
.	TRBJ1-1	TRBV10-3	.	CAISELGQTEAFF	TGTGCCATCAGTGAGCTGGGGCAGACTGAAGCTTTCTTT
.	TRBJ2-5	TRBV5-1	few	CASRRDQETQYF	TGCGCCAGCAGACGGGACCAAGAGACCCAGTACTTC
.	TRBJ2-2	TRBV12-3/TRBV12-4	.	CASSWDWNTGELFF	TGTGCCAGCAGTTGGGACTGGAACACCGGGGAGCTGTTTTTT
.	TRBJ1-2	TRBV4-2	.	CASSQDPGGTYGYTF	TGTGCCAGCAGCCAAGATCCTGGGGGTACCTATGGCTACACCTTC
.	TRBJ2-2	TRBV28	few	CASSLTGVRLELFF	TGTGCCAGCAGCCTCACAGGTGTCAGGTTGGAGCTGTTTTTT
.	TRBJ1-1	TRBV4-1	many	CASSQGRGRSEAFF	TGCGCCAGCAGCCAGGGAAGGGGAAGGTCTGAAGCTTTCTTT
TRBD1	TRBJ2-6	TRBV6-1	.	CASTNRGSGANVLTF	TGTGCCAGCACCAACAGGGGGTCGGGGGCCAACGTCCTGACTTTC
TRBD2	TRBJ2-3	TRBV5-1	many	CASSLGAAGITDTQYF	TGCGCCAGCAGCTTGGGGGCAGCGGGAATCACAGATACGCAGTATTTT
TRBD1	TRBJ1-1	TRBV5-1	.	CASSHWANRGDTEAFF	TGCGCCAGCAGCCATTGGGCCAACAGGGGGGACACTGAAGCTTTCTTT
.	TRBJ2-2	TRBV3-1	.	CASSQLGRGADTGELFF	TGTGCCAGCAGCCAGCTAGGGAGGGGGGCCGACACCGGGGAGCTGTTTTTT
.	TRBJ1-5	TRBV28	few	CATLGVGQPQHF	TGTGCCACACTTGGGGTAGGTCAGCCCCAGCATTTT
.	TRBJ1-1	TRBV5-6	few	CASTPFLMNTEAFF	TGTGCCAGCACCCCCTTCCTCATGAACACTGAAGCTTTCTTT
.	TRBJ1-3	TRBV19	many	CASSTLDSSGNTIYF	TGTGCCAGTAGTACACTCGACAGTTCTGGAAACACCATATATTTT
.	TRBJ2-2	TRBV6-1	.	CASSRRELGGELFF	TGTGCCAGCAGTCGCCGGGAGCTGGGCGGGGAGCTGTTTTTT
TRBD1	TRBJ1-6	TRBV11-2	.	CASSPRDRDNSPLHF	TGTGCCAGCAGCCCTAGGGACAGAGATAATTCACCCCTCCACTTT
.	TRBJ2-4	TRBV4-1	many	CASSPPGRKNIQYF	TGCGCCAGCAGCCCCCCGGGACGCAAAAACATTCAGTACTTC
.	TRBJ1-1	TRBV28	few	CASSFSQGHNTEAFF	TGTGCCAGCAGTTTTTCTCAGGGGCACAACACTGAAGCTTTCTTT
.	TRBJ1-1	TRBV7-2	.	CASSLAGPGGEAFF	TGTGCCAGCAGCTTAGCGGGGCCTGGGGGTGAAGCTTTCTTT
.	TRBJ2-1	TRBV24-1	few	CATSGSYNEQFF	TGTGCCACCAGTGGATCCTACAATGAGCAGTTCTTC
.	TRBJ2-3	TRBV2	.	CAISFGGPGARFRDTQYF	TGTGCCATCAGTTTCGGGGGCCCGGGAGCGAGATTTAGAGATACGCAGTATTTT
.	TRBJ2-1	TRBV29-1	.	CSVEVTLYNEQFF	TGCAGCGTCGAGGTCACCCTTTACAATGAGCAGTTCTTC
.	TRBJ1-1	TRBV6-2/TRBV6-3	many	CASSAHGFMNTEAFF	TGTGCCAGCAGCGCTCATGGGTTCATGAACACTGAAGCTTTCTTT
.	TRBJ2-4	TRBV5-5	many	CASSLYGIIQYF	TGTGCCAGCAGCTTGTATGGGATCATTCAGTACTTC
.	TRBJ1-1	TRBV20-1	.	CSAWDENWGNTEAFF	TGCAGTGCTTGGGACGAAAACTGGGGGAACACTGAAGCTTTCTTT
.	TRBJ2-3	TRBV14	.	CASSVWGVTDTQYF	TGTGCCAGCAGCGTCTGGGGGGTAACAGATACGCAGTATTTT
.	TRBJ2-3	TRBV13	.	CASSRVGGGLTDTQYF	TGTGCCAGCAGCCGAGTTGGGGGGGGCCTCACAGATACGCAGTATTTT
.	TRBJ2-2	TRBV9	.	CASNAGDTANTGELFF	TGTGCCAGCAACGCCGGGGACACCGCGAACACCGGGGAGCTGTTTTTT
.	TRBJ1-1	TRBV15	few	CATSRDRSASDSAFF	TGTGCCACCAGCAGAGATCGCAGTGCCTCGGACTCGGCTTTCTTT
.	TRBJ2-7	TRBV12-3/TRBV12-4	many	CASSFSTGYTYF	TGTGCCAGCAGTTTTAGTACGGGTTACACGTACTTC
.	TRBJ2-3	TRBV7-9	many	CASGRPPSTDTQYF	TGTGCCAGCGGAAGACCCCCTAGCACAGATACGCAGTATTTT
.	TRBJ2-5	TRBV10-3	.	CAISAGEGAQYF	TGTGCCATCAGTGCGGGGGAGGGGGCCCAGTACTTC
.	TRBJ2-7	TRBV4-1	few	CASSQLKVRRTLDEQYF	TGCGCCAGCAGCCAACTCAAGGTGAGGAGGACCCTTGACGAGCAGTACTTC
TRBD2	TRBJ2-2	TRBV30	few	CAYSGGNTGELFF	TGTGCCTATAGCGGGGGGAACACCGGGGAGCTGTTTTTT
.	TRBJ1-2	TRBV7-2	few	CASSRRDNPFYGYTF	TGTGCCAGCAGCCGACGGGACAACCCTTTCTATGGCTACACCTTC
.	TRBJ1-1	TRBV3-1	few	CASSPSSGNTEAFF	TGTGCCAGCAGCCCCAGTTCGGGGAACACTGAAGCTTTCTTT
.	TRBJ1-2	TRBV2	few	CASSREGDFANYGYTF	TGTGCCAGCAGTCGGGAGGGGGATTTCGCTAACTATGGCTACACCTTC
TRBD2	TRBJ2-5	TRBV2	few	CASSGRLASETQYF	TGTGCCAGCAGTGGCAGACTAGCGTCAGAGACCCAGTACTTC
.	TRBJ1-4	TRBV9	few	CASSPRGRVTNEKLFF	TGTGCCAGCAGCCCGAGGGGGAGGGTGACGAATGAAAAACTGTTTTTT
TRBD2	TRBJ2-1	TRBV30	.	CAWSKALSSGGYNEQFF	TGTGCCTGGAGTAAGGCCCTTTCTAGCGGGGGCTACAATGAGCAGTTCTTC
TRBD1	TRBJ1-4	TRBV4-1	.	CASSQGQLATNEKLFF	TGCGCCAGCAGCCAGGGACAGCTTGCAACTAATGAAAAACTGTTTTTT
.	TRBJ2-5	TRBV5-1	few	CASSPPVTGAQETQYF	TGCGCCAGCAGCCCGCCGGTCACGGGGGCCCAAGAGACCCAGTACTTC
.	TRBJ1-1	TRBV7-2	few	CASSLQTPFEAFF	TGTGCCAGCAGCCTACAGACGCCTTTTGAAGCTTTCTTT
TRBD1	TRBJ1-6	TRBV10-3	few	CAISNLDRGNSPLHF	TGTGCCATCAGTAACTTGGACAGGGGCAATTCACCCCTCCACTTT